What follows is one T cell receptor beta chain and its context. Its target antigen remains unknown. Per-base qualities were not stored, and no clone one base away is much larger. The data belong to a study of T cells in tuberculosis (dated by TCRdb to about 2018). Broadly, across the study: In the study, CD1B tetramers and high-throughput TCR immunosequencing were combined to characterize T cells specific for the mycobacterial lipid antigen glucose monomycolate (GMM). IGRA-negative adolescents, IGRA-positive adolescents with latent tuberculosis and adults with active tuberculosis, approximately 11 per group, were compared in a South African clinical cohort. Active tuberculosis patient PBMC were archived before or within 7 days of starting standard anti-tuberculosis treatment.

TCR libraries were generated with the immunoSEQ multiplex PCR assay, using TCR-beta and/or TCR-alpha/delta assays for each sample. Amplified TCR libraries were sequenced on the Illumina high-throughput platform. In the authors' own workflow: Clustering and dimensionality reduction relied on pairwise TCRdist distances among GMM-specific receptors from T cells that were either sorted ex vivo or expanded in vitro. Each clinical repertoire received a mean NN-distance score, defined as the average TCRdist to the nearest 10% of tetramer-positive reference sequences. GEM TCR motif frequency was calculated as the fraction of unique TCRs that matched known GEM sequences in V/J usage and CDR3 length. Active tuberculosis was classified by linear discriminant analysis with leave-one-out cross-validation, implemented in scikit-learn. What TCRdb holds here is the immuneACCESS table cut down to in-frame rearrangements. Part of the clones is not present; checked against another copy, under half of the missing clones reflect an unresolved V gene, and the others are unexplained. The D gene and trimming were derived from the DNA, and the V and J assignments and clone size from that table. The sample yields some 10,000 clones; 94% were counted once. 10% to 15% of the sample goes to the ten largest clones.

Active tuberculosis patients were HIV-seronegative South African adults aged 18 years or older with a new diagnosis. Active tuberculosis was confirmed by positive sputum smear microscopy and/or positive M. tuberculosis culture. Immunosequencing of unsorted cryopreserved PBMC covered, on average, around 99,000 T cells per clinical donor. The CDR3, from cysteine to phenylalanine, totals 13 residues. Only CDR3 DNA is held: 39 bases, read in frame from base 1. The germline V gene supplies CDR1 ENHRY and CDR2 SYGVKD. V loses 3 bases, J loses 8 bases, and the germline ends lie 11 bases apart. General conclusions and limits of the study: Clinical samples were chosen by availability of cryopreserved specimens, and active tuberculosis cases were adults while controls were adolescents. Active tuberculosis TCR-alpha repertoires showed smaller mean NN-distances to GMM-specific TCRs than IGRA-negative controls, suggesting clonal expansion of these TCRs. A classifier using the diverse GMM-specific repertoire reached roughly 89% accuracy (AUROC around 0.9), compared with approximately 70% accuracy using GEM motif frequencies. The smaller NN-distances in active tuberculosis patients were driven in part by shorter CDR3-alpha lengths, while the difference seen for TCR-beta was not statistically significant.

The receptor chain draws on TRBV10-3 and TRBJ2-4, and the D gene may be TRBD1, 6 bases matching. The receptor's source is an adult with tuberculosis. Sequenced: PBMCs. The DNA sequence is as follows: TGTGCCATCAGTGACTTGACAGGAGACATTCAGTACTTC. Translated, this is CAISDLTGDIQYF.